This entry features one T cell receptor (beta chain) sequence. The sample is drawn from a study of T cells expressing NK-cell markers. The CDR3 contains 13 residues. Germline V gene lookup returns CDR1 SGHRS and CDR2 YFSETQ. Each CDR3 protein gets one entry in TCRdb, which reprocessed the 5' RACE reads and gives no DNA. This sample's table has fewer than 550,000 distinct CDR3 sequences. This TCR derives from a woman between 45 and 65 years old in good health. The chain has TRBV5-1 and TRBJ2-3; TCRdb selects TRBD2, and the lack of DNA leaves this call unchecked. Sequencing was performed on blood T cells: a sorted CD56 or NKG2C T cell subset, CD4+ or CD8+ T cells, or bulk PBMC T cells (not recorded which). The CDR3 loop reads CASSYSPGPIANF.